These T cell receptor beta chains were read from a single sample in a study of blood T cells in healthy people across ages. TCRdb itself ran the 5' RACE reads through MiXCR, one entry per CDR3 protein. The sample holds about 2 million distinct CDR3 sequences, around 50% seen once. The sample was blood. These receptor sequences come from a middle-aged woman in good health. Both conserved end residues are part of each CDR3. D genes are given only for firm matches. Clone size appears in some rows only: once, few, many, or a class for an expanded clone.

V gene: TRBV6-2/TRBV6-3
J gene: TRBJ2-7
D gene: -
clone size: few
CDR3 protein: CASIEGLHSYEQYF
CDR3 DNA: TGTGCCAGCATCGAGGGACTCCACTCCTACGAGCAGTACTTC

V gene: TRBV29-1
J gene: TRBJ2-5
D gene: -
clone size: -
CDR3 protein: CSAQSTEGWTQYF
CDR3 DNA: TGCAGCGCCCAATCGACAGAAGGGTGGACGCAGTACTTC

V gene: TRBV7-2
J gene: TRBJ2-3
D gene: TRBD2
clone size: -
CDR3 protein: CASSYLAGTGTDTQYF
CDR3 DNA: TGTGCCAGCAGTTACTTAGCGGGGACGGGCACAGATACGCAGTATTTT

V gene: TRBV4-1
J gene: TRBJ1-5
D gene: -
clone size: few
CDR3 protein: CASSQGADGNNQPQHF
CDR3 DNA: TGCGCCAGCAGCCAAGGAGCCGACGGAAACAATCAGCCCCAGCATTTT

V gene: TRBV20-1
J gene: TRBJ2-5
D gene: -
clone size: -
CDR3 protein: CSARRGFSETQYF
CDR3 DNA: TGCAGTGCTAGAAGGGGGTTTTCAGAGACCCAGTACTTC

V gene: TRBV12-5
J gene: TRBJ1-1
D gene: -
clone size: once
CDR3 protein: CASGLAAGLPITEAFF
CDR3 DNA: TGTGCTAGTGGTTTGGCTGCAGGTCTACCCATCACTGAAGCTTTCTTT

V gene: TRBV12-3/TRBV12-4
J gene: TRBJ1-5
D gene: -
clone size: -
CDR3 protein: CASRTGHSQPQHF
CDR3 DNA: TGTGCCAGCAGGACGGGACACTCTCAGCCCCAGCATTTT

V gene: TRBV5-4
J gene: TRBJ2-5
D gene: -
clone size: -
CDR3 protein: CASSMGPSQETQYF
CDR3 DNA: TGTGCCAGCAGCATGGGACCGAGCCAAGAGACCCAGTACTTC

V gene: TRBV20-1
J gene: TRBJ2-5
D gene: TRBD2
clone size: -
CDR3 protein: CSASTAGGQTQYF
CDR3 DNA: TGCAGTGCTTCGACCGCGGGGGGGCAGACCCAGTACTTC

V gene: TRBV20-1
J gene: TRBJ2-7
D gene: TRBD1
clone size: -
CDR3 protein: CSAAGTGAIYEQYF
CDR3 DNA: TGCAGTGCTGCAGGGACAGGGGCTATCTACGAGCAGTACTTC

V gene: TRBV6-5
J gene: TRBJ1-4
D gene: -
clone size: once
CDR3 protein: CASSYVERLFF
CDR3 DNA: TGTGCCAGCAGTTACGTTGAGAGACTGTTTTTT

V gene: TRBV29-1
J gene: TRBJ2-1
D gene: TRBD2
clone size: -
CDR3 protein: CSVEPTSGGPHEQFF
CDR3 DNA: TGCAGCGTTGAACCGACTAGCGGGGGGCCCCATGAGCAGTTCTTC

V gene: TRBV14
J gene: TRBJ1-1
D gene: -
clone size: -
CDR3 protein: CASSQGQGEKNTEAFF
CDR3 DNA: TGTGCCAGCAGCCAAGGTCAAGGAGAAAAGAACACTGAAGCTTTCTTT

V gene: TRBV4-2
J gene: TRBJ2-3
D gene: TRBD1
clone size: few
CDR3 protein: CASSQPGQGLDTQYF
CDR3 DNA: TGTGCCAGCAGCCAGCCGGGACAGGGGTTAGATACGCAGTATTTT

V gene: TRBV7-9
J gene: TRBJ2-3
D gene: -
clone size: -
CDR3 protein: CASSLSPGGALTDTQYF
CDR3 DNA: TGTGCCAGCAGCTTAAGCCCCGGGGGAGCTCTCACAGATACGCAGTATTTT

V gene: TRBV4-3
J gene: TRBJ1-5
D gene: TRBD1
clone size: -
CDR3 protein: CASSQSRQGALGQPQHF
CDR3 DNA: TGCGCCAGCAGCCAGTCAAGACAGGGGGCGCTTGGTCAGCCCCAGCATTTT

V gene: TRBV9
J gene: TRBJ2-5
D gene: TRBD1
clone size: -
CDR3 protein: CASSVGGGREETQYF
CDR3 DNA: TGTGCCAGCAGCGTAGGAGGGGGCCGAGAAGAGACCCAGTACTTC

V gene: TRBV24-1
J gene: TRBJ2-5
D gene: -
clone size: few
CDR3 protein: CATSDWGALETQYF
CDR3 DNA: TGTGCCACCAGTGATTGGGGGGCGCTGGAGACCCAGTACTTC

V gene: TRBV4-3
J gene: TRBJ2-5
D gene: TRBD1
clone size: few
CDR3 protein: CASSQAPIQGAPETQYF
CDR3 DNA: TGCGCCAGCAGCCAAGCCCCAATCCAGGGGGCGCCAGAGACCCAGTACTTC

V gene: TRBV4-2
J gene: TRBJ2-7
D gene: -
clone size: -
CDR3 protein: CASSQDVPYEQYF
CDR3 DNA: TGTGCCAGCAGCCAAGACGTTCCGTACGAGCAGTACTTC

V gene: TRBV2
J gene: TRBJ2-7
D gene: -
clone size: few
CDR3 protein: CASSGWQRYEQYF
CDR3 DNA: TGTGCCAGCAGTGGTTGGCAAAGATACGAGCAGTACTTC

V gene: TRBV10-2
J gene: TRBJ1-2
D gene: -
clone size: -
CDR3 protein: CASSESGHGYTF
CDR3 DNA: TGTGCCAGCAGTGAGTCGGGGCATGGCTACACCTTC

V gene: TRBV28
J gene: TRBJ2-3
D gene: -
clone size: -
CDR3 protein: CASSPGRTQSDTQYF
CDR3 DNA: TGTGCCAGCAGTCCGGGGCGAACACAATCAGATACGCAGTATTTT

V gene: TRBV25-1
J gene: TRBJ1-5
D gene: -
clone size: -
CDR3 protein: CASSEWGGGQPQHF
CDR3 DNA: TGTGCCAGCAGTGAATGGGGGGGCGGTCAGCCCCAGCATTTT

V gene: TRBV5-1
J gene: TRBJ2-4
D gene: TRBD1
clone size: -
CDR3 protein: CASSLAQGDRKNIQYF
CDR3 DNA: TGCGCCAGCAGCTTGGCCCAAGGGGACAGAAAAAACATTCAGTACTTC

V gene: TRBV7-2
J gene: TRBJ2-7
D gene: -
clone size: few
CDR3 protein: CASAPSRGLSEQYF
CDR3 DNA: TGTGCCAGCGCCCCCTCGAGGGGCCTCTCCGAGCAGTACTTC

V gene: TRBV12-3/TRBV12-4
J gene: TRBJ2-7
D gene: -
clone size: -
CDR3 protein: CASSFWVKTYEQYF
CDR3 DNA: TGTGCCAGCAGTTTTTGGGTAAAAACCTACGAGCAGTACTTC

V gene: TRBV20-1
J gene: TRBJ2-7
D gene: -
clone size: -
CDR3 protein: CSASARVGYEQYF
CDR3 DNA: TGCAGTGCATCAGCCCGGGTAGGCTACGAGCAGTACTTC

V gene: TRBV13
J gene: TRBJ2-5
D gene: TRBD1
clone size: -
CDR3 protein: CASGMSGGVDEQYF
CDR3 DNA: TGTGCCAGCGGGATGTCAGGGGGCGTCGATGAGCAGTACTTC

V gene: TRBV10-3
J gene: TRBJ2-1
D gene: -
clone size: few
CDR3 protein: CAARNTESSYNEQFF
CDR3 DNA: TGTGCCGCCAGGAACACAGAAAGCTCCTACAATGAGCAGTTCTTC

V gene: TRBV20-1
J gene: TRBJ1-4
D gene: TRBD1
clone size: once
CDR3 protein: CSARAQGVGEKLFF
CDR3 DNA: TGCAGTGCTAGAGCCCAGGGGGTCGGAGAAAAACTGTTTTTT

V gene: TRBV9
J gene: TRBJ1-2
D gene: -
clone size: few
CDR3 protein: CASSTPTNAANYGYTF
CDR3 DNA: TGTGCCAGCAGCACCCCCACAAATGCAGCCAACTATGGCTACACCTTC

V gene: TRBV6-4
J gene: TRBJ2-5
D gene: TRBD1
clone size: -
CDR3 protein: CASSAGTGDQETQYF
CDR3 DNA: TGTGCCAGCAGCGCCGGGACAGGGGACCAAGAGACCCAGTACTTC

V gene: TRBV6-5
J gene: TRBJ2-1
D gene: TRBD1
clone size: -
CDR3 protein: CASSQDPGGTNNEQFF
CDR3 DNA: TGTGCCAGCAGCCAAGATCCAGGGGGAACTAACAATGAGCAGTTCTTC

V gene: TRBV6-6
J gene: TRBJ1-1
D gene: -
clone size: -
CDR3 protein: CASTLVTEAFF
CDR3 DNA: TGTGCCAGCACCCTGGTCACTGAAGCTTTCTTT

V gene: TRBV7-2
J gene: TRBJ2-3
D gene: -
clone size: -
CDR3 protein: CASSLLALGDTQYF
CDR3 DNA: TGTGCCAGCAGCTTGCTAGCCCTGGGAGATACGCAGTATTTT

V gene: TRBV6-5
J gene: TRBJ2-5
D gene: -
clone size: -
CDR3 protein: CASSYSRIAQETQYF
CDR3 DNA: TGTGCCAGCAGTTACTCTCGTATAGCCCAAGAGACCCAGTACTTC

V gene: TRBV29-1
J gene: TRBJ1-2
D gene: -
clone size: -
CDR3 protein: CGSYRGYGYTF
CDR3 DNA: TGCGGATCCTACCGGGGCTATGGCTACACCTTC

V gene: TRBV3-1
J gene: TRBJ1-4
D gene: -
clone size: -
CDR3 protein: CASSQDWGGATNEKLFF
CDR3 DNA: TGTGCCAGCAGCCAAGATTGGGGCGGTGCAACTAATGAAAAACTGTTTTTT

V gene: TRBV5-1
J gene: TRBJ2-1
D gene: TRBD2
clone size: -
CDR3 protein: CASSLQPSGGSEQFF
CDR3 DNA: TGCGCCAGCAGCTTGCAACCTAGCGGCGGATCTGAGCAGTTCTTC